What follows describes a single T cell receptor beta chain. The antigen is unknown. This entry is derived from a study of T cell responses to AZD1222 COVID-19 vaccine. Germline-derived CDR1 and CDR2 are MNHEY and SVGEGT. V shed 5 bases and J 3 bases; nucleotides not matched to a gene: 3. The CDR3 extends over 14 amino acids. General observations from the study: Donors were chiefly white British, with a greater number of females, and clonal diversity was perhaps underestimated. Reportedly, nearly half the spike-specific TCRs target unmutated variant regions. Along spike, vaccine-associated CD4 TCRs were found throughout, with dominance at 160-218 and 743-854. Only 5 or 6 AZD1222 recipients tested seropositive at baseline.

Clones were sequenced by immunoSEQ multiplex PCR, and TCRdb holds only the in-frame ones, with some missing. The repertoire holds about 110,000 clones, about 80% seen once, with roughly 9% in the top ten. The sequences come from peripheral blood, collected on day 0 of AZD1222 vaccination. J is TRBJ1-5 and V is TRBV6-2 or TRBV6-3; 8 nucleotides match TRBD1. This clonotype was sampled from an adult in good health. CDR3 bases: TGTGCCAGCAGTAAACAGGGGGTCAATCAGCCCCAGCATTTT. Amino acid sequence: CASSKQGVNQPQHF.